Sequencing of this T cell receptor (beta chain) was carried out in a study of cytomegalovirus exposure and HLA in healthy donors (dated by TCRdb to about 2017). About the full investigation: In an earlier analysis of 587 of the donors, less than 350 Gb of sequence data and roughly 100 million unique TCR beta sequences from 180 million or so T cells were reported. An early release that covered some 630 HLA-typed donors contained about 300 gigabases of sequencing data and about 84 million unique TCR sequences. Of the roughly 430 genotyped donors, around 81% fell in the genetic ancestry cluster associated with self-reported Caucasian donors. The study was designed to test whether signatures of past pathogen exposure could be identified by cataloging public T cell receptors. The study used immunosequencing to profile the T cell repertoires of approximately 690 subjects and linked those repertoires to cytomegalovirus serostatus. In addition to the first cohort of about 650 subjects, a separate validation cohort of approximately 130 different subjects was used. To predict cytomegalovirus infection status, the study combined high-throughput TCR immunosequencing, statistical association of individual TCRs with disease status, and machine learning. A later analysis re-analyzed previously published TCR beta repertoires from approximately 700 donors and added high-resolution HLA genotyping to study TCR occurrence patterns. Rather than using new phenotypic data, the later analysis identified candidate immune exposures from TCR beta sequences and from how often those sequences occurred across donors. An earlier analysis of around 580 of the donors used high-throughput TCR beta sequencing to judge whether each TCR beta V gene segment behaved as functional or pseudogenic. Donor age, sex, ethnicity and CMV serostatus were compiled together with the repertoire data. In a later genetic analysis, genome-wide SNP genotypes for about 65% of the roughly 700 donors were used, and that subset was treated as a discovery cohort. All discovery cohort repertoires had been generated on a single sequencing platform. Both class I and class II loci were covered by HLA typing, at four-digit resolution. Typing coverage differed by locus: A, B, C, DRB1 and DQB1 were typed in roughly 620-630 donors, DQA1 in 500 to 550, DPA1 in 600 to 610, and DPB1 in just under 490. Roughly five DR-DQ haplotypes were handled as single units for association and clustering because linkage in the cohort was strong. Among 398 genotyped donors of the cohort, an average of around 240,000 unique TCR beta nucleotide sequences were sequenced per donor, roughly a sixth of them non-productive. Results and caveats for the whole study, not just this receptor: In the study, 164 TCR beta chains were listed as associated with cytomegalovirus. A later analysis found that TCR association rates varied across HLA loci, with DRB1 alleles showing the most associated TCRs and HLA-C alleles the fewest. In a later analysis, several top co-occurrence clusters were reported to appear linked to parvovirus B19, influenza, CMV and Epstein-Barr virus. A further reported finding was that TCR beta sequences accurately predicted the HLA-A and HLA-B alleles for most subjects in the first cohort. V-gene and J-gene trimming of TCR beta chains was associated with a missense DCLRE1C variant in a later genetic analysis, and the association was replicated in an independent cohort. An earlier analysis of around 540 of the donors showed that most TCR beta V segments appeared in productive rearrangements either about 87% or about 30% of the time, which broadly matched IMGT annotations. Some IMGT-functional V segments, including TRBV6-2 and TRBV6-3, could not be told apart with the 87-base-pair reads, so those segments were excluded. A cluster of highly shared sequence variants was judged likely to be a technical artifact of the sequencing pipeline. According to a later analysis, most CMV-associated TCR beta chains appeared to be HLA-restricted, and the HLA associations seemed to be driven largely by CMV exposure. Most TCR sequences were seen in very few donors, while some public TCRs were found in many individuals. HLA typing was unavailable for some donors at each locus, so association tests used only the typed subset. Linkage disequilibrium might explain the correlated functional status among segregating V segments, but an unknown experimental factor could not be excluded. Immune exposure information for the cohort was limited to CMV serostatus. The classifier was reported to diagnose cytomegalovirus status with high specificity and sensitivity in both the original and validation cohorts. Roughly uniform sequencing depth across donors was assumed in presence/absence analyses, although this assumption may not hold. A later analysis found that HLA-associated TCR beta chains were more clonally expanded and had lower generation probabilities than equally common non-associated chains. In vitro tests confirmed that a few of the cytomegalovirus-associated TCR beta chains recognize cytomegalovirus antigens. The cohort was sequenced for TCR beta chains only, and without alpha or paired-chain data the features that could be detected were limited. It was suggested by the authors that the approach could potentially be generalized to other disease states and immunological phenotypes. A later genetic analysis reported fewer N-insertions in productive TCRs among donors in an Asian-associated ancestry cluster than the roughly 700-donor mean. The earlier analysis of around 600 of the donors excluded roughly 17 rarely observed V segments, including chromosome 9 orphons, because counts were too low. When HLA alleles, especially DR and DQ, strongly co-occurred, attributing TCR associations to individual alleles was difficult. A later analysis associated 16,951 TCR beta sequences with specific HLA alleles at a false discovery rate of 0.05.

The cohort comprised around 690 healthy bone marrow donors. Cohort members were all nominally healthy when sampled, although unrecorded immune exposures were likely present. The donor was CMV seronegative and belonged to the group of 350 or so seronegative cohort members. A peripheral blood sample was provided by each donor, and peripheral blood mononuclear cells were used for TCR beta sequencing. The Qiagen DNeasy Blood Extraction Kit was used to extract genomic DNA from the blood cell samples. The method behind the library was the immunoSEQ multiplex PCR assay. The multiplex PCR relied on a mix of 60 forward primers for TCR Vbeta segments and 13 reverse primers for TCR Jbeta segments. A multiplex PCR assay on genomic DNA amplified the CDR3 region of rearranged TCR beta genes. The Illumina HiSeq System was used to sequence the amplified TCR beta libraries as 87-base-pair reads. The published analysis was carried out like this. A later analysis tallied 75 million to 85 million unique TCR beta chains across the 610 or so repertoires, and about 10 million of those chains were shared by two or more donors. Raw reads were error-corrected and collapsed into unique sequences with a nearest-neighbor algorithm that merged closely related sequences to remove PCR and sequencing errors. V, D and J gene segments were assigned by aligning CDR3 sequences to IMGT reference sequences. For a sequence to be retained, at least a six-nucleotide match to both a V gene segment and a J gene segment was required. A rearrangement counted as productive if the CDR3 had no stop codons and remained in frame with V and J, and every other rearrangement counted as non-productive. CDR3 was defined according to IMGT convention as the region running from the second conserved V-encoded cysteine to the conserved J-encoded phenylalanine. Sequences without an unambiguous match to a single V gene segment were excluded from the earlier analysis of almost 600 of the donors. In an earlier analysis of several hundred of the donors, a V segment was called functional when productive rearrangements were above 56.7%, and segregating when the standard deviation between donors exceeded 5%. A statistical classification framework was built for diagnosing cytomegalovirus status from the catalog of TCR beta chain sequences. V and J gene assignment, in a later analysis, came from comparing TCR nucleotide sequences with IMGT/GENE-DB human TR gene sequences. A later analysis assigned CDR3 sequences and most-parsimonious VDJ recombination scenarios with the TCRdist pipeline. In a later analysis, every TCR beta chain was defined by the combination of its CDR3 amino acid sequence and its V-gene family, and reads without a unique V-gene family were dropped. As a way to deal with suspected cross-contamination and a sequencing artifact, a later analysis dropped 640 or so nucleotide sequences that were highly shared and had low generation probability. For each public chain, a later analysis derived a clonal expansion index from normalized ranks of inferred template counts within each repertoire. A later analysis computed generation probabilities with a VDJ recombination model fitted to out-of-frame rearrangements, and checked the results against IGoR. Hypergeometric tests were used in a later analysis to score TCR-TCR, TCR-HLA and TCR-CMV co-occurrence, with a repertoire-size bias correction applied to the TCR pairs. False discovery rates were estimated in a later analysis by permuting HLA or CMV assignments 20 times. In a later analysis, co-occurring TCRs were grouped using DBSCAN, and TCRdist sequence similarity was added for clustering within HLA-allele-positive subsets. For co-occurrence clustering, repertoires with fewer than 30,000 or more than 120,000 public chains were excluded, along with about five repertoires with anomalous nucleotide sharing. TCRdb mirrors the immuneACCESS table, restricted to in-frame sequences. Some clones are absent from its copies; in checked studies, under half trace to an unresolved V gene, and the reason for the others is unknown. The V and J calls and clone size come from that table; D and trimming were worked out from the DNA. The table for this sample lists 150,000 to 200,000 clones; roughly 80% of them were counted only once. The ten largest clones add up to around 3% of the sample.

This clone was detected only a few times. This clone's antigen is unknown. Base qualities were left out, and no much larger clone turns up one base away. At the junction V is shortened by 3 bases and J by 7 bases; bases outside the gene matches: 8. For CDR1 and CDR2, the germline V gene lists SNHLY and FYNNEI. Taken from cysteine to phenylalanine, the CDR3 has 15 residues. The CDR3 DNA has 45 bases and is translated from base 1. This sequence was found in a female donor in good health and CMV-seronegative. The chain links TRBV2 with TRBJ1-5; a stretch of 8 junction bases matches TRBD1. Sequencing was performed on PBMCs. The sequenced DNA is TGTGCCAGCAGTGAGGACAGGGCCGTAACCCAGCCCCAGCATTTT. It encodes CASSEDRAVTQPQHF.